The 19 T cell receptor beta chains below all came from one sample that was sequenced in a study of identical twins. Using its own MiXCR run on the 5' RACE reads, TCRdb lists one record per CDR3 protein. The data hold over 600,000 distinct CDR3 sequences, with approximately 21% observed a single time. These data were also filed under a second study, of T cells expressing NK-cell markers.

The sample was PBMCs. These receptors were collected from a woman younger than 30 in good health.

V is TRBV15 and J is TRBJ2-7; the D gene is possibly TRBD2 (5 bases). The CDR3 sequence is 13 residues long. The V end was cut by 3 bases, the J end by 3 bases, with 9 bases between. Germline V lookup: CDR1 LNHNV, CDR2 YYDKDF (reference sequence). DNA for the CDR3: TGTGCCACCAGCAGCGGGAAGGGCTACGAGCAGTACTTC. This encodes CATSSGKGYEQYF.

This chain links TRBV20-1 with TRBJ2-5; either TRBD1 or TRBD2 may supply D (5 bases each). Germline V gene sequence: CDR1 DFQATT, CDR2 SNEGSKA (reference sequence). The CDR3 covers 13 residues. Trimming cost V 3 bases and J 1 base, with 9 bases left between them. Written as DNA, the CDR3 is TGCAGTGCTAGTGGGGGTGCCCAAGAGACCCAGTACTTC. It is translated as CSASGGAQETQYF.

This clonotype occurred a few times. The chain is built from TRBV12-3 or TRBV12-4 and TRBJ2-1, with D possibly TRBD1 on 5 matching bases. The CDR3 runs to 16 residues. Between the trimmed V and J ends, which lost 4 bases and 0 bases, there was a span of 13 bases. The CDR3 DNA reads as TGTGCCAGCAGTTGGGGCGGCTATAGCTCCTACAATGAGCAGTTCTTC. It translates to CASSWGGYSSYNEQFF.

This chain connects TRBV12-3 or TRBV12-4 to TRBJ2-1; 14 nucleotides agree with TRBD2. Germline trimming cut 2 bases from V and 0 bases from J; bases unmatched to any gene: 15. This CDR3 spans 22 amino acids. In nucleotides, the CDR3 is TGTGCCAGCAGTTTAACTCACGGGGGACTAGCGGGGGCGGAGAGCTCCTACAATGAGCAGTTCTTC. It is translated as CASSLTHGGLAGAESSYNEQFF.

This clonotype was counted ten times or more. This chain links TRBV20-1 with TRBJ1-2, with D possibly matching TRBD1 (5 bases). Trimming took off 5 bases at V and 0 bases at J, with 19 bases between the two ends. CDR3 length: 16 residues. Germline loops: CDR1 DFQATT, CDR2 SNEGSKA (reference sequence). CDR3 coding DNA: TGCAGTGCTCCCGCCGGGACCCGGTTAGCTAACTATGGCTACACCTTC. Its protein is CSAPAGTRLANYGYTF.

This rearrangement joins TRBV12-3 or TRBV12-4 to TRBJ2-3; TRBD2 aligns across 9 bases. Losses at the gene ends were 3 bases for V and 4 bases for J; bases not matched to a gene: 11. The CDR3 consists of 17 residues. The CDR3, as DNA: TGTGCCAGCAGTTTTCCGACTAGCGGCCTTGGAGCAGATACGCAGTATTTT. Its protein is CASSFPTSGLGADTQYF.

The chain combines TRBV11-2 with TRBJ2-3, with TRBD2 matching over 14 bases. Looked up from germline, CDR1 is SGHAT and CDR2 is FQNNGV. The V and J ends lost 3 bases and 5 bases, in that order; junction bases with no gene match: 7. The CDR3 runs to 17 residues. For the CDR3, the DNA is TGTGCCAGCAGCTTGGGGACTAGCGGGAGTATTTTAGATACGCAGTATTTT. It codes for CASSLGTSGSILDTQYF.

This chain links TRBV5-6 with TRBJ2-7, with a possible D match to TRBD2 (5 bases). From germline, CDR1 is SGHDT and CDR2 YYEEEE. This CDR3 contains 14 residues. The ends were cut back, 7 bases at V and 2 bases at J, with 16 bases in the middle. The CDR3 spells CASGRRLIPYEQYF. In DNA form, the CDR3 reads TGTGCCAGCGGCCGACGACTAATCCCCTACGAGCAGTACTTC.

This clonotype was counted many times. The chain joins TRBV20-1 to TRBJ1-2; a possible D gene is TRBD1 (6 bases). CDR3 size: 16 residues. Trimming pared 5 bases from V and 2 bases from J, leaving 21 bases between. Germline assignment: CDR1 DFQATT and CDR2 SNEGSKA (reference sequence). The CDR3 coding sequence is TGCAGTGCTGGAGCACAAATCGGACAGCCCAACTATGGCTACACCTTC. This translates into CSAGAQIGQPNYGYTF.

The chain is built from TRBV20-1 and TRBJ2-7, with 7 bases fitting TRBD2. Germline values: CDR1 DFQATT, CDR2 SNEGSKA (reference sequence). The CDR3 contains 12 residues. V lost 0 bases, J lost 9 bases, and 5 bases stayed unmatched. CDR3 nucleotides: TGCAGTGCTAGAGAGATTAGCGGGTGGCAGTACTTC. Protein product: CSAREISGWQYF.

The CDR3 loop is CASSQKTGSQPQHF. The DNA of the CDR3 is TGCGCCAGCAGTCAAAAGACAGGGTCTCAGCCCCAGCATTTT. The V gene is TRBV23-1, the J gene TRBJ1-5; 7 bases line up with TRBD1. TRBV23-1 is annotated as an ORF whose role is uncertain. Trimming cost V 2 bases and J 6 bases; bases outside gene matches: 4. This CDR3 contains 14 residues.

This rearrangement joins TRBV5-1 to TRBJ2-1; a possible D gene is TRBD2 (5 bases). Germline loops: CDR1 SGHRS, CDR2 YFSETQ. V was pared by 6 bases and J by 8 bases, with 18 bases between. The CDR3 is made up of 14 amino acids. The CDR3 loop reads CASKRPTKRDEQFF. CDR3 DNA sequence: TGCGCCAGCAAGCGACCCACTAAGAGGGATGAGCAGTTCTTC.

This chain uses TRBV10-3 with TRBJ2-3; 11 bases map to TRBD2. CDR1 is ENHRY and CDR2 is SYGVKD in the germline V gene. The CDR3 length is 15 residues. Trimming took 5 bases from V and 5 from J; bases not matched to a gene: 6. Here the CDR3 reads CAISNLAGGEDTQYF. DNA of the CDR3: TGTGCCATCAGTAATCTAGCGGGAGGTGAAGATACGCAGTATTTT.

The chain is built from TRBV6-2 or TRBV6-3 and TRBJ2-6; 8 bases are a match to TRBD1. The CDR3 has 19 amino acids. Germline values: CDR1 MNHEY, CDR2 SVGEGT. The ends lost 7 bases at V and 0 bases at J; junction bases unmatched: 14. The CDR3: CASTITSRGQLSGANVLTF. As DNA, the CDR3 is TGTGCCAGCACTATTACGTCCAGGGGGCAACTCTCTGGGGCCAACGTCCTGACTTTC.

This clonotype came up a few times. The genes are TRBV25-1 and TRBJ2-1, with TRBD2 identical over 7 bases. CDR1 is MGHDK and CDR2 is SYGVNS in the germline V gene. This CDR3 is built from 19 residues. The trim removed 1 base at V and 3 bases at J, leaving 15 bases unmatched. The CDR3 sequence: CASSELASGRGKGYNEQFF. The CDR3, as DNA: TGTGCCAGCAGTGAATTAGCTAGCGGCCGAGGGAAAGGCTACAATGAGCAGTTCTTC.

This clonotype was detected a few times. V gene TRBV29-1 combines with J gene TRBJ2-1; D is unresolved. The germline V gene has CDR1 SQVTM and CDR2 ANQGSEA. Trimming left V 5 bases short and J 0 bases short, with 14 bases between. The CDR3 sequence is 15 residues long. The DNA for the CDR3 is TGCAGCGTTCACGGTCTCGAGAGCTCCTACAATGAGCAGTTCTTC. It encodes CSVHGLESSYNEQFF.

The J gene is TRBJ2-6, the V gene TRBV5-1, with D unclear. Germline V lookup: CDR1 SGHRS, CDR2 YFSETQ. The germline V and J ends were trimmed by 7 bases and 0 bases, with 8 bases remaining between them. This CDR3 comprises 14 residues. The CDR3 DNA sequence: TGCGCCAGCGCCCTGGGCTCTGGGGCCAACGTCCTGACTTTC. This sequence encodes CASALGSGANVLTF.

This chain joins TRBV7-2 and TRBJ1-2; D perhaps matches TRBD1 (6 bases). V was cut by 3 bases and J by 6 bases, with 11 bases left in between. Germline CDR1 is SGHTA and CDR2 is FQGNSA. The CDR3 contains 13 residues. Here the CDR3 DNA reads TGTGCCAGCAGCTTCTCTGGGGGCAATGGCTACACCTTC. It codes for CASSFSGGNGYTF.

This sequence joins TRBV19 and TRBJ2-7, with D perhaps TRBD1 (5 bases). The germline V and J ends were trimmed by 10 bases and 3 bases, with 13 bases remaining between them. The CDR3 contains 12 residues. Germline lookup yields CDR1 LNHDA and CDR2 SQIVND (reference sequence). The CDR3 loop is CATIPGFYEQYF. In DNA, the CDR3 is TGTGCCACCATACCAGGGTTCTACGAGCAGTACTTC.